This TCR beta chain derives from a study of blood T cell repertoires in COVID-19. Study overall: From the United States, Italy and Spain came samples of acute and convalescent COVID-19.

In the original analysis: Nucleated cell number was recorded as an estimate derived from reference gene primer amplification. Only in-frame clones appear in the TCRdb table, and some are missing; sequencing was by immunoSEQ multiplex PCR. For V, J and clone size, that table is used; D and trimming come from the DNA. In the table there are 200,000 or so clones, 88% of which are singletons. The ends lost 4 bases at V and 8 bases at J; junction bases unmatched: 13. The CDR3 consists of 17 residues. Per the germline V gene, CDR1 is SGHDN and CDR2 is FVKESK. Cohort placement rested on clinical history that participants reported themselves. Symptom resolution, clearance, or two negative PCRs marked the recovered donors of Cohort 3.

The sample comprised PBMCs or T cells enriched from blood (not recorded which). The TCR originated in a woman under 40 who had recovered from COVID-19. The chain combines TRBV14 with TRBJ1-4; 10 bases match TRBD1. The CDR3 loop is CASSLRRDRGGREKLFF. CDR3 sequence (DNA): TGTGCCAGCAGCCTTCGAAGGGACAGGGGAGGAAGGGAAAAACTGTTTTTT.